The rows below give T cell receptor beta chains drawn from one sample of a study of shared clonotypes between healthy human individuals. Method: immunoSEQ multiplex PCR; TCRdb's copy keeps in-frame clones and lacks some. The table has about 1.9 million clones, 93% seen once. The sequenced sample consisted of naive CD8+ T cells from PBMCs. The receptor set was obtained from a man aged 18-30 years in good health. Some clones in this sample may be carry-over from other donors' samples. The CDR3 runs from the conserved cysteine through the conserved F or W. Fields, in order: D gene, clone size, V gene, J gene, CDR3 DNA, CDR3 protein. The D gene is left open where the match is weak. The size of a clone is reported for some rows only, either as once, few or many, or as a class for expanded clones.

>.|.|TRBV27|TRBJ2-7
TGTGCCAGCAGTTTCCAGGGAACGTACGAGCAGTACTTC
CASSFQGTYEQYF
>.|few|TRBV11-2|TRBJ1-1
TGTGCCAGCAGCGGCCAAGCTTTCTTT
CASSGQAFF
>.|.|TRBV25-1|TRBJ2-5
TGTGCCAGCAGTGAAAAGGGTCCGACCCAGTACTTC
CASSEKGPTQYF
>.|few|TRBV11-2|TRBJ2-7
TGTGCCAGCAGCTTAGGGGCAGGGAGCTCCTACGAGCAGTACTTC
CASSLGAGSSYEQYF
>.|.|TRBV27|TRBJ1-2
TGTGCCAGCAGTTTGGGATGGGTCGTATCCGGCTTCAACTATGGCTACACCTTC
CASSLGWVVSGFNYGYTF
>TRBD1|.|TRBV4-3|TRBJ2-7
TGCGCCAGCAGCCAAGAAGGGACAGGGGGCTACGAGCAGTACTTC
CASSQEGTGGYEQYF
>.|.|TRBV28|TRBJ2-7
TGTGCCAGCAGCCTCTACGGCAGCTCCTACGAGCAGTACTTC
CASSLYGSSYEQYF
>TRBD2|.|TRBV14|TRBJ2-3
TGTGCCAGCAGCCATTTCTCTCAGACTAGCGGGAGTCCAAATACGCAGTATTTT
CASSHFSQTSGSPNTQYF
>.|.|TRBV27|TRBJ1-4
TGTGCCAGCAGTTTATCGATTGAGGGGGATCATAATGAAAAACTGTTTTTT
CASSLSIEGDHNEKLFF
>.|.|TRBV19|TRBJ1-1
TGTGCCAGTAGTCCCAGGGTCGAGTGGGTCGAAGCTTTCTTT
CASSPRVEWVEAFF
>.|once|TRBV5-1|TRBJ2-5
TGCGCCAGCAGCTTGAGGGGGAGAACACAAGAGACCCAGTACTTC
CASSLRGRTQETQYF
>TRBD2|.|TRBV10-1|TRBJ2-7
TGCGCCAGCAACCCGCTAGCGGAAACCTACGAGCAGTACTTC
CASNPLAETYEQYF
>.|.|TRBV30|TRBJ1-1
TGTGCCTGGATGTTCCGCTGGGCCACTGAAGCTTTCTTT
CAWMFRWATEAFF
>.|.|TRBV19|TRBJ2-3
TGTGCCAGTAGCACCGGACCCATGAGCACAGATACGCAGTATTTT
CASSTGPMSTDTQYF
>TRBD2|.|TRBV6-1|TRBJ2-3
TGTGCCAGCAGTGACCCTATAGCGGGACCTAGCACAGATACGCAGTATTTT
CASSDPIAGPSTDTQYF
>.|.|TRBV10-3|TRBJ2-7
TGTGCCATCAGCCCCCCGACGTACTCCTACGAGCAGTACTTC
CAISPPTYSYEQYF
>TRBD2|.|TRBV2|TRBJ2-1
TGTGCCAGCAGTGAATCTAGCGGGATTAACAATGAGCAGTTCTTC
CASSESSGINNEQFF
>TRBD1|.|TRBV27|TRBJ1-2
TGTGCCAGCAGTTTCCACAGGGGCGACTACACCTTC
CASSFHRGDYTF
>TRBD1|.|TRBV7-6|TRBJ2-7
TGTGCCAGCAGCTTATTAGGACAGGGTCGCGAGCAGTACTTC
CASSLLGQGREQYF
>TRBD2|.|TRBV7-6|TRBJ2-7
TGTGCCAGCAGCCCTGGGACTAGCGGTACCTACGAGCAGTACTTC
CASSPGTSGTYEQYF
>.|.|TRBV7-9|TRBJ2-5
TGTGCCAGCAGCTTAGAGGGACAAGAGACCCAGTACTTC
CASSLEGQETQYF
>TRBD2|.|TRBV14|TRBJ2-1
TGTGCCAGCAGCCAAGGACTAGCGGGAATGCATGAGCAGTTCTTC
CASSQGLAGMHEQFF
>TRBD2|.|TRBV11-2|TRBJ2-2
TGTGCCAGCAGCTTAGGCCCTAGCGGACCGAACACCGGGGAGCTGTTTTTT
CASSLGPSGPNTGELFF